At least ten counts were recorded for the clone carrying this T cell receptor beta chain. The sample comes from a study of T cells in Graves' hyperthyroidism and ophthalmopathy. V lost 4 bases and J 5 bases, leaving 12 bases between the germline ends. This CDR3 region has 13 residues. Germline CDR1 MDHEN, CDR2 SYDVKM. From RNA transcripts, TCR beta CDR3 regions were amplified. The primer set for the first-round RT-PCR of the TCR CDR3 was HTBI. TCRdb reprocessed the multiplex PCR reads via MiXCR and lists one record per CDR3 protein. The table includes 450,000 to 600,000 distinct CDR3 sequences, 14% detected once.

The V call is TRBV28, the J call TRBJ2-7, with D maybe TRBD1 (6 bases). The material sequenced was blood. The receptor comes from a woman aged 40 to 49 with Graves' hyperthyroidism. In DNA, the CDR3 is TGTGCCAGCAGTTCCCCCAGGACAGACGAGCAGTACTTC. Its translation: CASSSPRTDEQYF. Looking up the rest from reference TRBV28 and TRBJ2-7 gives the full variable domain: DVKVTQSSRYLVKRTGEKVFLECVQDMDHENMFWYRQDPGLGLRLIYFSYDVKMKEKGDIPEGYSVSREKKERFSLILESASTNQTSMYLCASSSPRTDEQYFGPGTRLTVT.